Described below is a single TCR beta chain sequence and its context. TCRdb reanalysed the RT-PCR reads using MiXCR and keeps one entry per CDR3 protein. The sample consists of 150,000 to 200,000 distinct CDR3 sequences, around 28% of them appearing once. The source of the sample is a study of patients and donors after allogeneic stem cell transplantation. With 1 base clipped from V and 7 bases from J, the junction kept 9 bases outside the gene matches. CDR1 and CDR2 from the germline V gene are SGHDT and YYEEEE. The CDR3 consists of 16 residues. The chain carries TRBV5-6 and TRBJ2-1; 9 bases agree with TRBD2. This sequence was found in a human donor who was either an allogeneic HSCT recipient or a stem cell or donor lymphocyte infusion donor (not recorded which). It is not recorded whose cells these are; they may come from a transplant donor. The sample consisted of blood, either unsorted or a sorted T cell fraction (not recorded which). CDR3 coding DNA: TGTGCCAGCAGCTTGCCGCTTAGCGGGAGAATAAATGAGCAGTTCTTC. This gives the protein CASSLPLSGRINEQFF.